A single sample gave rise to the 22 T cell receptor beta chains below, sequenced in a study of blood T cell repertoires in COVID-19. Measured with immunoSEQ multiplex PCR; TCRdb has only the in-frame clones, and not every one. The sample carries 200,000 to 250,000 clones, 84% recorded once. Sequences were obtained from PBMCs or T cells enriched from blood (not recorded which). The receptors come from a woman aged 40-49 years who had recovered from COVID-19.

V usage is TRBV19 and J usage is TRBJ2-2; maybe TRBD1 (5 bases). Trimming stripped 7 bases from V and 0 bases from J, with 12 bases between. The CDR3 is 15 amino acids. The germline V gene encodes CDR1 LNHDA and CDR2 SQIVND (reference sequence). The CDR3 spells CASTLGASNTGELFF. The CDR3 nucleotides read TGTGCCAGTACCTTAGGGGCCTCGAACACCGGGGAGCTGTTTTTT.

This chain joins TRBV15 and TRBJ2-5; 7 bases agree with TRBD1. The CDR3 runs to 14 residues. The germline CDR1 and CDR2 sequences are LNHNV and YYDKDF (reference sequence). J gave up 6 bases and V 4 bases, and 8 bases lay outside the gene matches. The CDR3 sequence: CATSKTGEEKTQYF. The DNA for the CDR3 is TGTGCCACCAGCAAAACAGGGGAAGAAAAGACCCAGTACTTC.

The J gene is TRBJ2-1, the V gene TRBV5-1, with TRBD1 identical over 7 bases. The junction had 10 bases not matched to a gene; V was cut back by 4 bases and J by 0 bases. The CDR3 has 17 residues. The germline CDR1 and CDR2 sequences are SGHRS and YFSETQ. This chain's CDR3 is CASSETGTTFSYNEQFF. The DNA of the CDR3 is TGCGCCAGCAGCGAGACAGGGACCACTTTCTCCTACAATGAGCAGTTCTTC.

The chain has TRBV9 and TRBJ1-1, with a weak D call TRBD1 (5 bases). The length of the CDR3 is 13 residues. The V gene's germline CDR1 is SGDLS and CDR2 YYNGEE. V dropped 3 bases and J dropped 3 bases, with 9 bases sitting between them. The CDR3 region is CASSGGEDTEAFF. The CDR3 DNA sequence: TGTGCCAGCAGCGGGGGGGAGGACACTGAAGCTTTCTTT.

CDR3 nucleotides: TGTGCCAGCAGCTTGGGCGGTTATAGCAATCAGCCCCAGCATTTT. It translates to CASSLGGYSNQPQHF. V and J are TRBV5-8 and TRBJ1-5; D ambiguous. The CDR3 is 15 amino acids. CDR1 and CDR2 (germline): SGHTS, YDEGEE. The V end lost 0 bases, the J end lost 0 bases, and 7 bases lay between the germline ends.

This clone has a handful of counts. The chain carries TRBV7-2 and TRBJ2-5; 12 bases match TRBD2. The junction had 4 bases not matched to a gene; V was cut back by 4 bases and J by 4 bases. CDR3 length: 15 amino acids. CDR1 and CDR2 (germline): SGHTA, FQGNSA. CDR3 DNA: TGTGCCAGCAGCTCGCGACTAGCGGGAGTAGAGACCCAGTACTTC. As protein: CASSSRLAGVETQYF.

The CDR3 is CASGTKAGGLLHNEQFF. CDR3 DNA: TGTGCCAGCGGGACCAAAGCGGGAGGTCTCCTACACAATGAGCAGTTCTTC. The chain has TRBV6-9 and TRBJ2-1, with TRBD2 matching over 9 bases. V lost 8 bases to trimming and J lost 5 bases; unmatched junction nucleotides: 16. This CDR3 has 17 amino acids. Germline V gene lookup returns CDR1 MNHGY and CDR2 SVAAGI.

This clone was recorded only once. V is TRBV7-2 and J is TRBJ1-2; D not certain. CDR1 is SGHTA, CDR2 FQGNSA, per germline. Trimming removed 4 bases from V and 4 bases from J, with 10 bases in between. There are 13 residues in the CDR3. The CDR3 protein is CASSSGEGYGYTF. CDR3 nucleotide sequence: TGTGCCAGCAGCTCCGGGGAGGGCTATGGCTACACCTTC.

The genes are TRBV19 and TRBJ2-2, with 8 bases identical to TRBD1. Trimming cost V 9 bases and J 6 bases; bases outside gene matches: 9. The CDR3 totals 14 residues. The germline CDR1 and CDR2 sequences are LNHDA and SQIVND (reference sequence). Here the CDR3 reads CASRRTGFAGELFF. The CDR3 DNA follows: TGTGCCAGCCGAAGGACAGGGTTCGCCGGGGAGCTGTTTTTT.

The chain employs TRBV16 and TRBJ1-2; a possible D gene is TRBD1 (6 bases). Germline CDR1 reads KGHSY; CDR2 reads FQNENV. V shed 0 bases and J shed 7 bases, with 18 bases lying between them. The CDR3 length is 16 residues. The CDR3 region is CASSQSGTGMFGGYTF. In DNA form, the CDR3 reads TGTGCCAGCAGCCAATCGGGTACAGGGATGTTTGGTGGCTACACCTTC.

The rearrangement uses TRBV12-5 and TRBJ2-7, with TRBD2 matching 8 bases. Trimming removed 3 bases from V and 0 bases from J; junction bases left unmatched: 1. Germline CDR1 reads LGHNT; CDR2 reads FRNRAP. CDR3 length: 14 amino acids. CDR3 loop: CASGFRGGSYEQYF. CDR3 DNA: TGTGCTAGTGGTTTCCGGGGGGGCTCCTACGAGCAGTACTTC.

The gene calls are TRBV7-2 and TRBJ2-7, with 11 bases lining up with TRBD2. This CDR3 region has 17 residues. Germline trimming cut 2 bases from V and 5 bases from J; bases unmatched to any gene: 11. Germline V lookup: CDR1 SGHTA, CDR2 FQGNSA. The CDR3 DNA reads TGTGCCAGCAGCTTAAGTGCCACGACTAGCGGGGTCGACGAGCAGTACTTC. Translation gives CASSLSATTSGVDEQYF.

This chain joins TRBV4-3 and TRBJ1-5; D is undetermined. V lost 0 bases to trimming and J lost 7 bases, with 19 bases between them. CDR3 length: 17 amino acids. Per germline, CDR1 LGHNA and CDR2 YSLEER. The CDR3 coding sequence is TGCGCCAGCAGCCAAGATGCCGGTGCCTCAGGTCGACAGCCCCAGCATTTT. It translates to CASSQDAGASGRQPQHF.

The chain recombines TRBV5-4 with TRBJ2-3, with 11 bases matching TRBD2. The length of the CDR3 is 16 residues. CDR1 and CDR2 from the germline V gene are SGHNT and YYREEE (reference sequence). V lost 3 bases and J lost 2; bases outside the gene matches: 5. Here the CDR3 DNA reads TGTGCCAGCAGCTCACTAGCGGGGGTGTACACAGATACGCAGTATTTT. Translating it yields CASSSLAGVYTDTQYF.

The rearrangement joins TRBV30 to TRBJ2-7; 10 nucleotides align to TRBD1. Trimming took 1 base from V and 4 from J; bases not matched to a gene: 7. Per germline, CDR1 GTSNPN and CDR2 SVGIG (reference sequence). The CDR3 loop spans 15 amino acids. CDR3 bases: TGTGCCTGGAGTGGCGACAGGGGGCAAGGGTACGAGCAGTACTTC. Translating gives CAWSGDRGQGYEQYF.

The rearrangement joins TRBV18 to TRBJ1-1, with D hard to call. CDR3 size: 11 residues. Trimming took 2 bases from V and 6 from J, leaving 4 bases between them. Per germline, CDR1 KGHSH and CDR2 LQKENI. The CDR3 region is CASSPSAEAFF. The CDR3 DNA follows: TGTGCCAGCTCACCATCCGCTGAAGCTTTCTTT.

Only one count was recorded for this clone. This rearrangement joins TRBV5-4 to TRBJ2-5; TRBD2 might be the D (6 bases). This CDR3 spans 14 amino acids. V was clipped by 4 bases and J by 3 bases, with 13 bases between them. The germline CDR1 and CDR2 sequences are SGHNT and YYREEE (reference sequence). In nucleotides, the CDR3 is TGTGCCAGCAGCCGCGGGACGACCAAAGAGACCCAGTACTTC. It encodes CASSRGTTKETQYF.

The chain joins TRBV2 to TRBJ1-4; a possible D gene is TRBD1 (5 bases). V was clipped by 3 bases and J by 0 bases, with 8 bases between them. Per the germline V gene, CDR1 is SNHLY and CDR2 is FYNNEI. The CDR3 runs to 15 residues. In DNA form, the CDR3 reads TGTGCCAGCAGTGAGGAGGGGACAACTAATGAAAAACTGTTTTTT. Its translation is CASSEEGTTNEKLFF.

The CDR3 spells CASRRNPGLAGVGGKETQYF. As DNA, the CDR3 is TGTGCCAGCAGACGAAATCCGGGACTAGCGGGAGTAGGGGGCAAAGAGACCCAGTACTTC. The gene calls are TRBV6-6 and TRBJ2-5; 14 bases are shared with TRBD2. This CDR3 has 20 amino acids. The germline CDR1 and CDR2 sequences are MNHNY and SVGAGI (reference sequence). Trimming removed 6 bases from V and 3 bases from J; junction bases left unmatched: 18.

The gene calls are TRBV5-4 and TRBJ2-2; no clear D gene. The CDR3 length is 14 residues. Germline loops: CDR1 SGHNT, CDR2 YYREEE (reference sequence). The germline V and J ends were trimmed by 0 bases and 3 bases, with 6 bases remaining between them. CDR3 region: CASSLAGYTGELFF. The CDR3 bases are TGTGCCAGCAGCTTGGCAGGATACACCGGGGAGCTGTTTTTT.

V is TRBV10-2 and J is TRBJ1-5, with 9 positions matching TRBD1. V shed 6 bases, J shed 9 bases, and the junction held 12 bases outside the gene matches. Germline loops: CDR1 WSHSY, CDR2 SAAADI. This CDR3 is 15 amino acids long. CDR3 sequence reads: CASRDGTGRLTPQHF. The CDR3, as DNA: TGCGCCAGCAGGGACGGGACAGGGCGTTTGACGCCCCAGCATTTT.

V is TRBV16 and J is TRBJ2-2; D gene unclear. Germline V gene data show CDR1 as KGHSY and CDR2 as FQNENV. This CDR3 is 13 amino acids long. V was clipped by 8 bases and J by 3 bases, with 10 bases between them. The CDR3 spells CASSQVHTGELFF. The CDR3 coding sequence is TGTGCCAGCTCCCAGGTGCACACCGGGGAGCTGTTTTTT.